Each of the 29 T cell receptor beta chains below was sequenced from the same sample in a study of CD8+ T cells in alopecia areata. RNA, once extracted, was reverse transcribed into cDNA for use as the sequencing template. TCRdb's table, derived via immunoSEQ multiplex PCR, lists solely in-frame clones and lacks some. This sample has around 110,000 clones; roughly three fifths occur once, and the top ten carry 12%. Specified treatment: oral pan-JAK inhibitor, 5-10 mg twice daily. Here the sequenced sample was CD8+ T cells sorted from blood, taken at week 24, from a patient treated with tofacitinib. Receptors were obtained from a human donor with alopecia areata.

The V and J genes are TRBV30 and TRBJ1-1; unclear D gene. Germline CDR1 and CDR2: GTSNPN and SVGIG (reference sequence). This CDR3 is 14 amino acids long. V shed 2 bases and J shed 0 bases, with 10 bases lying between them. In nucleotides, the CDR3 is TGTGCCTGGAGTCGGGAAGGGATGAACACTGAAGCTTTCTTT. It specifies CAWSREGMNTEAFF. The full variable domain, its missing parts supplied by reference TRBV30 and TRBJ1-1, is SQTIHQWPATLVQPVGSPLSLECTVEGTSNPNLYWYRQAAGRGLQLLFYSVGIGQISSEVPQNLSASRPQDRQFILSSKKLLLSDSGFYLCAWSREGMNTEAFFGQGTRLTVV.

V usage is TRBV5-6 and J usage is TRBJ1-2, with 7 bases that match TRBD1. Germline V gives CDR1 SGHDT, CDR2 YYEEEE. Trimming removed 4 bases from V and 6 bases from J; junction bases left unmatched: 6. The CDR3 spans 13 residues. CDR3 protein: CASSTQGGDGYTF. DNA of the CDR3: TGTGCCAGCAGCACCCAGGGGGGTGATGGCTACACCTTC. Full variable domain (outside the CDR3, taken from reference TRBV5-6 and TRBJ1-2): DAGVTQSPTHLIKTRGQQVTLRCSPKSGHDTVSWYQQALGQGPQFIFQYYEEEERQRGNFPDRFSGHQFPNYSSELNVNALLLGDSALYLCASSTQGGDGYTFGSGTRLTVV.

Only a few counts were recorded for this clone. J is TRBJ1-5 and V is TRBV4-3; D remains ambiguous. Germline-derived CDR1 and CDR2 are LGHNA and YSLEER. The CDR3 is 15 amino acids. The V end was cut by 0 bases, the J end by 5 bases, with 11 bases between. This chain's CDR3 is CASSQDSGLDQPQHF. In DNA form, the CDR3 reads TGCGCCAGCAGCCAAGATTCCGGGTTGGATCAGCCCCAGCATTTT.

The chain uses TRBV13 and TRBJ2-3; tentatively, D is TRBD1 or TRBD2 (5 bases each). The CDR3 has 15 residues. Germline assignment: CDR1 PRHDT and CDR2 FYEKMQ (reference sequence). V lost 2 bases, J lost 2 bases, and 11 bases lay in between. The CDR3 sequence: CASSLWGIATDTQYF. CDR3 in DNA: TGTGCCAGCAGCTTATGGGGGATTGCCACAGATACGCAGTATTTT.

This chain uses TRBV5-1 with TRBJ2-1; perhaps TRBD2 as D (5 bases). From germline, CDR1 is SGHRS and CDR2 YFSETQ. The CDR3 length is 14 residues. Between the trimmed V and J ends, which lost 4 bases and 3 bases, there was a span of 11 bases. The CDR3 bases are TGCGCCAGCAGCGGCGAGGCGGGCTACAATGAGCAGTTCTTC. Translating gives CASSGEAGYNEQFF.

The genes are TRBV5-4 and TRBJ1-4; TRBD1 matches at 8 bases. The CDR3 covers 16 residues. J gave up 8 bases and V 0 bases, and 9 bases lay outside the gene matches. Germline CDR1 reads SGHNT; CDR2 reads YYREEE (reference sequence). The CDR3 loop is CASSLVTGGMREKLFF. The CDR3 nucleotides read TGTGCCAGCAGCTTGGTTACAGGGGGAATGCGGGAAAAACTGTTTTTT.

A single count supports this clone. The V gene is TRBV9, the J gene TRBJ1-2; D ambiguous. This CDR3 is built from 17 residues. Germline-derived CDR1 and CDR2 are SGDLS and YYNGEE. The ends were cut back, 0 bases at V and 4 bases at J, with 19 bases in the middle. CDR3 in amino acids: CASSVASRGQGSYGYTF. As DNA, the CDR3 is TGTGCCAGCAGCGTAGCTTCGAGAGGGCAAGGTTCCTATGGCTACACCTTC. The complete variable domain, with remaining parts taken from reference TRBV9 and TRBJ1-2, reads DSGVTQTPKHLITATGQRVTLRCSPRSGDLSVYWYQQSLDQGLQFLIQYYNGEERAKGNILERFSAQQFPDLHSELNLSSLELGDSALYFCASSVASRGQGSYGYTFGSGTRLTVV.

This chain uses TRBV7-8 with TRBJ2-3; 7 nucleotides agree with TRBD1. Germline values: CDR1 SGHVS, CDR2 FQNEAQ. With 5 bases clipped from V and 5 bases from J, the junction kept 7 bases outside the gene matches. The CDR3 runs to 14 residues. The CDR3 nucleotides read TGTGCCAGCAGCCCAGGGGGAGAGGGAGATACGCAGTATTTT. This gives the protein CASSPGGEGDTQYF.

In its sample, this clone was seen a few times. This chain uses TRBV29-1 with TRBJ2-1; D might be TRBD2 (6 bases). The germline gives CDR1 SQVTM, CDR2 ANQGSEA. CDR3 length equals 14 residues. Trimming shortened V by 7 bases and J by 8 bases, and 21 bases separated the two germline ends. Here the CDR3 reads CSAPPGRPGDEQFF. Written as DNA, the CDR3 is TGCAGCGCTCCCCCGGGGAGGCCAGGCGATGAGCAGTTCTTC.

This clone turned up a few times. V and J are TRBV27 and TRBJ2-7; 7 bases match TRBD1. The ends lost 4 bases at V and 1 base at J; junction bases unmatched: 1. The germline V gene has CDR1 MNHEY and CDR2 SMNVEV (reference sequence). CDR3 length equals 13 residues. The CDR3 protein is CASSSTGSYEQYF. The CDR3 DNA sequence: TGTGCCAGCAGTTCGACAGGGTCCTACGAGCAGTACTTC.

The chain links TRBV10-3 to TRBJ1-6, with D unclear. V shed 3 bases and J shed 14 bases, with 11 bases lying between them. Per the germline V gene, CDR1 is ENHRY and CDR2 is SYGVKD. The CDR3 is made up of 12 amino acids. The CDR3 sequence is CAISEDTGTLHF. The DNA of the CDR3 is TGTGCCATCAGTGAAGACACTGGCACCCTCCACTTT.

CDR3 DNA: TGTGCCAGCAGTCCATCCAGGGGGCGCATGTTGGGGGCCAACGTCCTGACTTTC. Translating it yields CASSPSRGRMLGANVLTF. V is TRBV5-4 and J is TRBJ2-6, with 8 bases aligning to TRBD1. Losses at the gene ends were 5 bases for V and 4 bases for J; bases not matched to a gene: 14. This CDR3 has 18 residues. The germline V gene has CDR1 SGHNT and CDR2 YYREEE (reference sequence).

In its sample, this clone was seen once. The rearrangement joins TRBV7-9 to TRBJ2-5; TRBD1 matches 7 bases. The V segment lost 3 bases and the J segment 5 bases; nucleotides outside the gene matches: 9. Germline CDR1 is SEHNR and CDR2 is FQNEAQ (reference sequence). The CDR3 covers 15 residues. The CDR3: CASSFGGQSVETQYF. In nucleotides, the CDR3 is TGTGCCAGCAGCTTTGGGGGACAGTCTGTGGAGACCCAGTACTTC.

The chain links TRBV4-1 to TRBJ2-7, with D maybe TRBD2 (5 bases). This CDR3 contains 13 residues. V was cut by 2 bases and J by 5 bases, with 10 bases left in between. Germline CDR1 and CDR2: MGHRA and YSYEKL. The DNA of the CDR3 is TGCGCCAGCAGCCAACTAACGACTAACGAGCAGTACTTC. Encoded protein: CASSQLTTNEQYF.

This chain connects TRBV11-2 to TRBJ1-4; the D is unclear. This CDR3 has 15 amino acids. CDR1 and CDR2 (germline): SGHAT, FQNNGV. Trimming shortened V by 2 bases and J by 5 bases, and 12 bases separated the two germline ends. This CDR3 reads CASSLWVGRNEKLFF. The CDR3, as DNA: TGTGCCAGCAGCTTATGGGTCGGTAGGAATGAAAAACTGTTTTTT.

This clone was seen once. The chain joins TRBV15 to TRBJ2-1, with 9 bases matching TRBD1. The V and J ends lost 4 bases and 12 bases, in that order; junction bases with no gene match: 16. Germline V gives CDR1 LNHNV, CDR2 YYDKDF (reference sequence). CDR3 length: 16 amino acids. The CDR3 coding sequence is TGTGCCACCAGCATAACATCCGGGACAGGGTATCTTGGGCAGTTCTTC. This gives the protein CATSITSGTGYLGQFF.

CDR3 loop: CATSGSTNTEAFF. CDR3 sequence (DNA): TGTGCCACCAGCGGGAGTACTAACACTGAAGCTTTCTTT. The chain links TRBV15 to TRBJ1-1; D gene uncertain. V was shortened by 5 bases and J by 2 bases, with 9 bases between the two germline ends. Germline V lookup: CDR1 LNHNV, CDR2 YYDKDF (reference sequence). The CDR3 covers 13 residues.

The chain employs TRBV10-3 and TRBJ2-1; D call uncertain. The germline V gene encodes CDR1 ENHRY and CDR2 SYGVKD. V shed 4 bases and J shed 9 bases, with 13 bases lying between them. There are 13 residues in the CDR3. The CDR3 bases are TGTGCCATCAGTGTTGTGGGATTGCTTGAGCAGTTCTTC. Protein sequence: CAISVVGLLEQFF.

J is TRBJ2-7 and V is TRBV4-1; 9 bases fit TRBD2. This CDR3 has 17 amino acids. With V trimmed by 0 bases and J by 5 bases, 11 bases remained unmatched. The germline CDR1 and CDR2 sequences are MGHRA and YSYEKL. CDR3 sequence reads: CASSQEREGAGFNEQYF. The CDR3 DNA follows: TGCGCCAGCAGCCAAGAGCGGGAGGGAGCGGGGTTTAACGAGCAGTACTTC.

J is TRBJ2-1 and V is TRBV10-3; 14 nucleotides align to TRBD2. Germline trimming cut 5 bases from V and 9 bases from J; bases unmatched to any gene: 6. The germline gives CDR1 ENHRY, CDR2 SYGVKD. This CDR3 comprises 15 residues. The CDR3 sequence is CAISSGTSGGGEQFF. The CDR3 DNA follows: TGTGCCATCAGTTCCGGGACTAGCGGGGGAGGTGAGCAGTTCTTC.

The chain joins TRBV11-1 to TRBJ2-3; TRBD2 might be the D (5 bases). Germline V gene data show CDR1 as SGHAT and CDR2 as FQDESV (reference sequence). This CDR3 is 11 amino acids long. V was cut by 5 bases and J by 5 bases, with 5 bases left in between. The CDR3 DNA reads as TGTGCCAGCAGCCGGGGAGATACGCAGTATTTT. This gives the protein CASSRGDTQYF.

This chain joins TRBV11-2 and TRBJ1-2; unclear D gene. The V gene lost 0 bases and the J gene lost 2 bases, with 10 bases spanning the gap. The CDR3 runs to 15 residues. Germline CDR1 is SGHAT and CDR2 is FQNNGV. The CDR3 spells CASSLEQSWNYGYTF. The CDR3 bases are TGTGCCAGCAGCTTAGAACAGAGCTGGAACTATGGCTACACCTTC.

CDR3 coding DNA: TGCGCCAGCAGCGCGCACGGGGGGGCCAGATACAATGAGCAGTTCTTC. Translation gives CASSAHGGARYNEQFF. The chain combines TRBV5-1 with TRBJ2-1; TRBD2 matches at 8 bases. The V gene's germline CDR1 is SGHRS and CDR2 YFSETQ. The length of the CDR3 is 16 residues. J lost 4 bases, V lost 4 bases, and 10 bases had no gene match.

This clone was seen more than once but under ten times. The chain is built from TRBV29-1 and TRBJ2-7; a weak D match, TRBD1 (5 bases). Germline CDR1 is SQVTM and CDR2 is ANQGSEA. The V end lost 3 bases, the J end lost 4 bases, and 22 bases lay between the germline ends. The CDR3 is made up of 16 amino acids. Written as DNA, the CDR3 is TGCAGCGTTGAGCTGAAGGACACAGAACTCGGGTACGAGCAGTACTTC. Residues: CSVELKDTELGYEQYF.

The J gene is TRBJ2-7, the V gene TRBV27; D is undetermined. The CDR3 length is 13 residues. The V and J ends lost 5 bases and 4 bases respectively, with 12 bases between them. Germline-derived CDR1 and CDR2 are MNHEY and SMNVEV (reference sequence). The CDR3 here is CASSPYITYEQYF. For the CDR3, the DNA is TGTGCCAGCAGTCCGTACATCACGTACGAGCAGTACTTC.

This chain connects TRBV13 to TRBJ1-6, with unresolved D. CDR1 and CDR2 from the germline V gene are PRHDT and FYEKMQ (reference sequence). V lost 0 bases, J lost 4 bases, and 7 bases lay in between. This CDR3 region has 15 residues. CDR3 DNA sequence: TGTGCCAGCAGCTTAGGGTTGGTTTATAATTCACCCCTCCACTTT. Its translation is CASSLGLVYNSPLHF. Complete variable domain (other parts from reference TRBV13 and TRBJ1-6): AAGVIQSPRHLIKEKRETATLKCYPIPRHDTVYWYQQGPGQDPQFLISFYEKMQSDKGSIPDRFSAQQFSDYHSELNMSSLELGDSALYFCASSLGLVYNSPLHFGNGTRLTVT.

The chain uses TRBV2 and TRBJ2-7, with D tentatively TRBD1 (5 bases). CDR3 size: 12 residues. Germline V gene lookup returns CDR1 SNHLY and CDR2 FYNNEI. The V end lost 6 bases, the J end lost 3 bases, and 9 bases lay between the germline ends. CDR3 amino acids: CASRRQLYEQYF. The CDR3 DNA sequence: TGTGCCAGCAGAAGACAGCTCTACGAGCAGTACTTC. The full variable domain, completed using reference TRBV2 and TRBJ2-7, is EPEVTQTPSHQVTQMGQEVILRCVPISNHLYFYWYRQILGQKVEFLVSFYNNEISEKSEIFDDQFSVERPDGSNFTLKIRSTKLEDSAMYFCASRRQLYEQYFGPGTRLTVT.

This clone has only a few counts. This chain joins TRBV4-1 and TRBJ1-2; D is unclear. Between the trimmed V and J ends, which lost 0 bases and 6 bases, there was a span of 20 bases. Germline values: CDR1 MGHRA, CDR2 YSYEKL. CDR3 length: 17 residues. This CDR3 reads CASSQDLRAPLSDGYTF. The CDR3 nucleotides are TGCGCCAGCAGCCAAGATCTCCGGGCCCCGTTATCTGATGGCTACACCTTC.

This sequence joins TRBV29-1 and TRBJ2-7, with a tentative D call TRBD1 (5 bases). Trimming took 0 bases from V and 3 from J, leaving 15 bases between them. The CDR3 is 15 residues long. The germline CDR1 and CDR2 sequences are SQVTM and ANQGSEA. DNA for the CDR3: TGCAGCGTTGAAGATCGATCAGGGTCGAGCTACGAGCAGTACTTC. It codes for CSVEDRSGSSYEQYF.